These T cell receptor beta chains were read from a single sample in a study of cytomegalovirus exposure and HLA in healthy donors. Libraries were prepared by immunoSEQ multiplex PCR; TCRdb keeps only in-frame clonotypes and omits some of them. The table shows fewer than 200,000 clones, with about 83% occurring only once. The sequenced material came from PBMCs. Every receptor here comes from a woman younger than 45 in good health and CMV-seronegative. Each CDR3 is given with its conserved first and last residue. A D gene is named only where the DNA matches it firmly. Where a row states a size, it is once, few, many or the class of an expanded clone; other rows omit it.

d_call clone_size j_call v_call cdr3_nt cdr3_aa
NA NA TRBJ1-2 TRBV6-6 TGTGCCAGCAGACCAGGGATGACTTATGGCTACACCTTC CASRPGMTYGYTF
NA NA TRBJ1-2 TRBV19 TGTGCCAGTAGACACCCTCCAACAGGGAACTATGGCTACACCTTC CASRHPPTGNYGYTF
TRBD1 NA TRBJ2-7 TRBV4-1 TGCGCCAGCACTGCCGGGACAGCCTCCTACGAGCAGTACTTC CASTAGTASYEQYF
NA NA TRBJ1-1 TRBV5-4 TGTGCCAGCAGCTTGTGGGGGCCCGGACAAGGGGAAGCTTTCTTT CASSLWGPGQGEAFF
NA NA TRBJ1-5 TRBV19 TGTGCCAGTAGGGGCGGGCAGAGCAATCAGCCCCAGCATTTT CASRGGQSNQPQHF
NA NA TRBJ1-1 TRBV15 TGTGCCACCAGCAGAGATCCCCAACATGACACGGAAGCTTTCTTT CATSRDPQHDTEAFF
TRBD2 NA TRBJ2-7 TRBV19 TGTGCCAGTAGTAGTCTAGCGGGATTCCCCTACGAGCAGTACTTC CASSSLAGFPYEQYF
NA NA TRBJ2-3 TRBV4-2 TGTGCCAGCAGCCAAGACCTCGGGAATACGCAGTATTTT CASSQDLGNTQYF
NA NA TRBJ2-7 TRBV30 TGTGCCTGGGACGGACAGTACTCCTACGAGCAGTACTTC CAWDGQYSYEQYF
NA once TRBJ2-4 TRBV18 TGTGCCAGCTCACCCATCTCAGGGGAAGGGGGCAAAAACATTCAGTACTTC CASSPISGEGGKNIQYF
TRBD1 few TRBJ1-2 TRBV10-3 TGTGCCATCAGTGGCCACGACAGGGGCACCTATGGCTACACCTTC CAISGHDRGTYGYTF
NA NA TRBJ1-2 TRBV23-1 TGCGCCAGCAGTCACTCACAGAGGGACTATGGCTACACCTTC CASSHSQRDYGYTF
NA NA TRBJ2-2 TRBV7-9 TGTGCCAGCAGAAGGCGAATAGCGATTAACACCGGGGAGCTGTTTTTT CASRRRIAINTGELFF
NA NA TRBJ1-1 TRBV27 TGTGCCAGCAGTTTCAGTATGAACACTGAAGCTTTCTTT CASSFSMNTEAFF
NA NA TRBJ2-3 TRBV20-1 TGCAGTGCTTTCTACACAGATACGCAGTATTTT CSAFYTDTQYF
NA NA TRBJ2-3 TRBV5-1 TGCGCCAGCAGCCTGAGACAAGGCAGACAGTATTTT CASSLRQGRQYF
NA NA TRBJ1-6 TRBV11-3 TGTGCCAGCAGCCGAACAGGGAGAGTTTGCAAAGGTAATTCACCCCTCCACTTT CASSRTGRVCKGNSPLHF
NA NA TRBJ1-4 TRBV5-6 TGTGCCAGCAGCTTCGATAGGACACTGAAACTGTTTTTT CASSFDRTLKLFF
NA NA TRBJ1-2 TRBV28 TGTGCCAGCAGTCCCCCGGGGGTTGGGGGTCTCACCTTC CASSPPGVGGLTF
NA NA TRBJ2-6 TRBV27 TGTGCCAGCAAACGGGGATCCGCTTTTTCTGGGGCCAACGTCCTGACTTTC CASKRGSAFSGANVLTF
TRBD1 NA TRBJ2-7 TRBV19 TGTGCCAGTAGTATTTCAGGGGGCGCCCTCTACGAGCAGTACTTC CASSISGGALYEQYF
NA NA TRBJ2-7 TRBV19 TGTGCCAGTAGTAGAACAGCATTCTTGCGCGAGCAGTACTTC CASSRTAFLREQYF
NA NA TRBJ2-7 TRBV7-9 TGTGCCAGCAGCTCAGGGTGGTCAAAGGGCGGCTACGAGCAGTACTTC CASSSGWSKGGYEQYF
NA few TRBJ2-7 TRBV7-2 TGTGCCAGCAAGGGAAGGGGATACGAGCAGTACTTC CASKGRGYEQYF
NA NA TRBJ2-3 TRBV28 TGTGCCAGCAGCCATAGGGGCTCGGGCACAGATACGCAGTATTTT CASSHRGSGTDTQYF
TRBD1 NA TRBJ1-2 TRBV7-9 TGTGCCAGCAGCGGACAGGGCTCTAACTATGGCTACACCTTC CASSGQGSNYGYTF
NA once TRBJ2-4 TRBV14 TGTGCCAGCAGCCAAGATGGGGACTTCGCCAAAAACATTCAGTACTTC CASSQDGDFAKNIQYF
NA NA TRBJ2-5 TRBV14 TGTGCCAGCAGCCAAGCGTTGTCGGGTTTGGGAGAGACCCAGTACTTC CASSQALSGLGETQYF
NA NA TRBJ2-2 TRBV19 TGTGCCAGCATCCAACAGGGCAACACCGGGGAGCTGTTTTTT CASIQQGNTGELFF
TRBD2 NA TRBJ2-1 TRBV9 TGTGCCAGCAGCGCCCGAGGGACTAGCGGGCCTTACAATGAGCAGTTCTTC CASSARGTSGPYNEQFF
TRBD1 NA TRBJ1-2 TRBV2 TGTGCCAGCAGTTACAGGGGGGACTATGGCTACACCTTC CASSYRGDYGYTF
TRBD1 NA TRBJ1-6 TRBV11-2 TGTGCCAGCAGCCGACCGGGACAGAGACAGCGGCCCCTCCACTTT CASSRPGQRQRPLHF
TRBD1 NA TRBJ1-6 TRBV5-4 TGTGCCAGCAGCGGACAGGGGAGTTCCCCCCTCCACTTT CASSGQGSSPLHF
NA NA TRBJ1-4 TRBV27 TGTGCCAGCAGCCTCGACATGGCGGGATATGAAAAACTGTTTTTT CASSLDMAGYEKLFF
NA few TRBJ1-1 TRBV29-1 TGCAGCGGGACAGCGAACACTGAAGCTTTCTTT CSGTANTEAFF
NA NA TRBJ2-2 TRBV4-3 TGCGCCAGCAGCCAAGATTGGAGGGGGCGACACACCGGGGAGCTGTTTTTT CASSQDWRGRHTGELFF
NA NA TRBJ1-4 TRBV5-1 TGCGCCAGCAGCTTGAGCGTCGGCGCAGGGAAGTTGGCAACTAATGAAAAACTGTTTTTT CASSLSVGAGKLATNEKLFF
NA once TRBJ1-1 TRBV20-1 TGCGGTAGTGGCAGGGTGCGGATCTTT CGSGRVRIF
NA once TRBJ2-7 TRBV29-1 TGCAGCGTTGGGGGGCGCGACGAGCAGTACTTC CSVGGRDEQYF
NA NA TRBJ2-1 TRBV5-1 TGCGCCAGCAGTCTACCTGTCAACTACAATGAGCAGTTCTTC CASSLPVNYNEQFF
TRBD2 once TRBJ2-5 TRBV11-2 TGTGCCAGCAGCCCGGGACTAAAATGGGAGACCCAGTACTTC CASSPGLKWETQYF
TRBD2 NA TRBJ2-1 TRBV13 TGTGCCAGCAGCCCTCTAGCGGGAGGGCCGAACGCCTACAATGAGCAGTTCTTC CASSPLAGGPNAYNEQFF
TRBD2 NA TRBJ2-5 TRBV4-3 TGCGCCAGCAGCCAAGATCCCGGGGGGGTCGAGACCCAGTACTTC CASSQDPGGVETQYF
TRBD1 NA TRBJ2-2 TRBV9 TGTGCCAGCAGCGGGGACAGTCTCGGTACCGGGGAGCTGTTTTTT CASSGDSLGTGELFF
NA NA TRBJ2-1 TRBV5-1 TGCGCCAGCAGCTCACTCGTCCGCTCCTACAATGAGCAGTTCTTC CASSSLVRSYNEQFF
TRBD1 NA TRBJ2-5 TRBV5-1 TGCGCCAGCAGCTTGGCCCCCGGGGACAGGGAGACCCAGTACTTC CASSLAPGDRETQYF
NA NA TRBJ1-6 TRBV6-5 TGTGCCAGCAGTACGAGCTCCTATAATTCACCCCTCCACTTT CASSTSSYNSPLHF